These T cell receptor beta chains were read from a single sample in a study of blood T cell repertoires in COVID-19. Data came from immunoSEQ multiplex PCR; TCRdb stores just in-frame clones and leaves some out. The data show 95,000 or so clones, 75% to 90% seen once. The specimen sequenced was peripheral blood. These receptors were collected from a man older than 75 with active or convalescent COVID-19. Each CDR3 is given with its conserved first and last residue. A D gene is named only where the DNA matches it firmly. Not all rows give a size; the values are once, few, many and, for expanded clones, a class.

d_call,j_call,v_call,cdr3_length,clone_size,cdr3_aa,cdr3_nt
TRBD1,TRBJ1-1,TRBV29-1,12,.,CSVAGTDYERFF,TGCAGCGTTGCCGGGACAGACTACGAACGCTTCTTT
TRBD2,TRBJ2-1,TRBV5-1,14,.,CASSLSGRENEQFF,TGCGCCAGCAGCTTAAGCGGGAGGGAGAATGAGCAGTTCTTC
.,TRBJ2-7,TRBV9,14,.,CASSVDHSNYEQYF,TGTGCCAGCAGCGTAGATCACTCCAACTACGAGCAGTACTTC
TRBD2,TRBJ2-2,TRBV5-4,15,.,CASSFPLAGTGELFF,TGTGCCAGCAGCTTCCCGCTAGCGGGCACCGGGGAGCTGTTTTTT
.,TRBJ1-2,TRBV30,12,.,CAWSRGGYGYTF,TGTGCCTGGTCCAGGGGTGGCTATGGCTACACCTTC
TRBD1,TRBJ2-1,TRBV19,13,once,CASSIAQGAEQFF,TGTGCCAGTAGTATAGCCCAGGGGGCTGAGCAGTTCTTC
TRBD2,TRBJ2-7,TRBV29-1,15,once,CSVQGLAGVLNEQYF,TGCAGCGTACAGGGACTAGCGGGAGTTCTCAACGAGCAGTACTTC
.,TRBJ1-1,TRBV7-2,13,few,CASSNTIKFEAFF,TGTGCCAGCAGCAACACGATAAAATTTGAAGCTTTCTTT
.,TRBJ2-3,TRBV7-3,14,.,CASSLTGRTDTQYF,TGTGCCAGCAGCTTAACCGGGAGAACAGATACGCAGTATTTT
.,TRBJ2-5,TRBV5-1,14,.,CASSHTSVGETQYF,TGCGCCAGCAGCCACACAAGCGTGGGAGAGACCCAGTACTTC
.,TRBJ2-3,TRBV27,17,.,CASSLTLGRTSTDTQYF,TGTGCCAGCAGTTTAACCCTCGGGCGGACTAGCACAGATACGCAGTATTTT
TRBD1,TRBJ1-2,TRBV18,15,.,CASSPSDRANYGYTF,TGTGCCAGCTCACCATCGGACAGGGCGAACTATGGCTACACCTTC
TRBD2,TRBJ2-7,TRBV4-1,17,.,CASSQGASSGSTYEQYF,TGCGCCAGCAGCCAAGGTGCGTCTAGCGGGAGTACGTACGAGCAGTACTTC
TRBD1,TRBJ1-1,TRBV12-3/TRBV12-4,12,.,CASSRGQGGAFF,TGTGCCAGCAGCCGAGGACAGGGTGGAGCTTTCTTT
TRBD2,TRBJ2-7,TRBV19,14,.,CASTPGGAWGEQYF,TGTGCCAGTACCCCCGGGGGGGCCTGGGGCGAGCAGTACTTC
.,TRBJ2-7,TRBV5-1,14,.,CASAPTSGRREQYF,TGCGCCAGCGCCCCCACTAGTGGACGCCGGGAGCAGTACTTC
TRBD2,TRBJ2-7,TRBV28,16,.,CASSLHLAVLTYEQYF,TGTGCCAGCAGTTTGCATCTAGCGGTTCTCACCTACGAGCAGTACTTC
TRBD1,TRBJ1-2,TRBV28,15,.,CASRPGQGVHYGYTF,TGTGCCAGCAGACCGGGACAGGGGGTTCACTATGGCTACACCTTC
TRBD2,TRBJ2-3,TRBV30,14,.,CAWSATSGTDTQYF,TGTGCCTGGAGTGCGACTAGCGGGACCGATACGCAGTATTTT
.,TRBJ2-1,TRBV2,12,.,CATSGTYNEQFF,TGTGCCACCTCCGGGACTTACAATGAGCAGTTCTTC
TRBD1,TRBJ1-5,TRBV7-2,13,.,CASSWDRNQPQHF,TGTGCCAGCAGCTGGGACAGAAATCAGCCCCAGCATTTT
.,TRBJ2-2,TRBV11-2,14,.,CASSLVLGAGELFF,TGTGCCAGCAGCTTAGTCCTGGGCGCCGGGGAGCTGTTTTTT
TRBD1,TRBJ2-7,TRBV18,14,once,CASSPGTGGYEQYF,TGTGCCAGCTCGCCCGGGACAGGGGGCTACGAGCAGTACTTC
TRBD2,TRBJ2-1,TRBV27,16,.,CASSRGTSGIYNEQFF,TGTGCCAGCAGTAGGGGGACTAGCGGAATCTACAATGAGCAGTTCTTC
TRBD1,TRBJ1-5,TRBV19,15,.,CASSQGQGLEQPQHF,TGTGCCAGTAGTCAAGGACAGGGACTGGAACAGCCCCAGCATTTT
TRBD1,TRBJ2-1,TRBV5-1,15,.,CASSLAGGTINEQFF,TGCGCCAGCAGCTTGGCAGGGGGCACAATCAATGAGCAGTTCTTC